This T cell receptor (beta chain) is from a study of cytomegalovirus exposure and HLA in healthy donors. V was cut by 4 bases and J by 6 bases, with 11 bases left in between. The CDR3 totals 13 residues. CDR1 SGHRS and CDR2 YFSETQ come from the germline V gene. The primer mix had 60 Vbeta and 13 Jbeta primers. The table came from immunoSEQ multiplex PCR; TCRdb's copy has only in-frame clones and leaves some out. The data show roughly 170,000 clones, 77% seen once. This clonotype was obtained from a woman in her 30s in good health and CMV-seronegative. The chain employs TRBV5-1 and TRBJ2-1; a weak D match, TRBD2 (5 bases). What was sequenced was PBMCs. The CDR3 nucleotides are TGCGCCAGCAGCGGCCGGGGTTTCAATGAGCAGTTCTTC. Translated: CASSGRGFNEQFF.